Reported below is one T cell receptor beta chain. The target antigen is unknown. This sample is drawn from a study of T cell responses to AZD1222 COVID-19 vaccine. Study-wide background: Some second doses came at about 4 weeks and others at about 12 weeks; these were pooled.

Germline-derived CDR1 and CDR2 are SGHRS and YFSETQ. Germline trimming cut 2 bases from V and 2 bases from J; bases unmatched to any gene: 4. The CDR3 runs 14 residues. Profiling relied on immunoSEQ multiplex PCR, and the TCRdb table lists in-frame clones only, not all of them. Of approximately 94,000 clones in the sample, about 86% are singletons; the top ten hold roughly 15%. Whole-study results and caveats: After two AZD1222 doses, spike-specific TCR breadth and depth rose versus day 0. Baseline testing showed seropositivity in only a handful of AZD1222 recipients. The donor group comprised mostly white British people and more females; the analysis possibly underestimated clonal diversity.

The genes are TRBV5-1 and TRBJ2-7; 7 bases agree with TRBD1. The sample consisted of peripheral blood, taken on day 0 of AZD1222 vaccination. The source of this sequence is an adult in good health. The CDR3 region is CASSFLQGAYEQYF. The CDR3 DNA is TGCGCCAGCAGCTTTTTGCAGGGGGCCTACGAGCAGTACTTC.